This T cell receptor (beta chain) was sequenced for a study of siplizumab effects on memory and regulatory T cells. Notes on the study in general: The alloresponse seemed to draw substantially on naive T cells, which appeared more diverse than memory cells. Tracing alloreactive clones into unstimulated subsets worked for only a minor fraction of them. Proliferating Tregs from siplizumab cultures lacked functional confirmation of suppression. Siplizumab, the agent tested, significantly reduced alloreactive sequences traceable to unstimulated CD4+ memory cells.

The repertoire was sequenced with immunoSEQ multiplex PCR; TCRdb's copy has only in-frame clones and lacks some. The sample records roughly 120,000 clones, about 91% being singletons. Points on this clone: Its antigen is currently unknown.

The sequence was collected from a human donor in good health. Sequenced material: Tregs sorted from blood.

The CDR3 coding sequence is TGTGCCAGCAGCCAAAACACCGGGGAGCTGTTTTTT. It encodes CASSQNTGELFF. The chain recombines TRBV11-3 with TRBJ2-2; D gene uncertain. The germline V and J ends were trimmed by 5 bases and 2 bases, with 3 bases remaining between them. The CDR3 has 12 residues. Per germline, CDR1 SGHNT and CDR2 YENEEA.